Detailed here is one T cell receptor beta chain. No cognate antigen has been identified for it. The input lacks base qualities; no much larger clone sits a single base away. The meaning of the sample's time point label: baseline before first vaccination. The treatment or condition label, as the study defines it: meningococcal conjugate vaccine given as trial control. Samples from vaccinated people were obtained from the UK trials COV001 and COV002, which included a single-blind randomized controlled phase 2/3 trial of AZD1222 (ChAdOx1 nCoV-19) in healthy adults. Trial participant PBMC samples were collected at day 0 and day 28 after the second dose for TCRbeta chain sequencing. This sample stems from a study of T cell responses to AZD1222 COVID-19 vaccine (dated by TCRdb to about 2021). About the full investigation: TCR sequencing was performed for more than 230 trial participants, of whom about 210 were given two doses of AZD1222 and roughly 25 were given two doses of MenACWY control vaccine. Trial participants were enrolled into age subgroups of 18-55, 56-69 and 70-plus years, which contained approximately 150, 28 and 58 TCR-sequenced participants, respectively.

What the research found in general, with its limitations: After two AZD1222 doses, spike-specific TCR breadth and depth were significantly higher than at day 0 and than in MenACWY recipients. Participants were mostly white British, with more females than males. The authors suggested clonal diversity may have been underestimated. Conclusions about previously exposed vaccinees are limited because only six or seven AZD1222 recipients were SARS-CoV-2 seropositive at baseline. Because no day 14 peak-response samples were available, the repertoires could be characterized only after the peak T cell response. In the small 56-69-year group, the increase in depth fell short of significance, most likely because of low power. Reportedly, almost half of the unique spike-specific TCRs recognized epitopes lying outside the regions that are mutated in the B.1.351 and B.1.1.7 variants. Vaccine-associated CD4 TCRs spanned the whole spike protein, with dominant responses in regions 160-218 and 743-854.

The CDR3 regions of human TCRbeta chains were analyzed by immunosequencing. The authors' analysis ran thus. Repertoire TCRs were checked for matches against a reference library of SARS-CoV-2-specific TCRs that had been generated using the MIRA antigen-specificity platform. Breadth was defined as the fraction of unique TCRs that were SARS-CoV-2-associated, and depth was defined as the fraction of total T cells that were SARS-CoV-2-associated. Using the MIRA data, each spike-specific TCR was mapped to the spike region that the TCR reacts to and placed in a CD4 or CD8 class. Log10-transformed breadth and depth values were compared by one-way ANOVA with Sidak's multiple comparisons tests. What TCRdb holds here is the immuneACCESS table cut down to in-frame rearrangements. Part of the clones is not present; checked against another copy, under half of the missing clones reflect an unresolved V gene, and the others are unexplained. For V, J and clone size, that table is used; D and trimming come from the DNA. This sample gives about 70,000 clones in total; roughly 88% of them show up just once. 5% of the sample belongs to the ten largest clones.

V gives up 0 bases and J gives up 7 bases, and the segment between their germline ends measures 11 bases. CDR1 and CDR2, looked up from the germline V gene, are SGHRS and YFSETQ. Reading from cysteine to phenylalanine, the CDR3 counts 14 amino acids. Just the 42-base CDR3 DNA is kept, in frame starting at base 1. Recombination linked TRBV5-1 to TRBJ2-1; the D segment might be TRBD1 or TRBD2, since each matches 5 bases. The sample in question was peripheral blood, obtained on day 0 of MenACWY control vaccination. The sequence derives from an adult in good health. The nucleotide sequence is given as TGCGCCAGCAGCTTGGTCGGGACGGGGAATGAGCAGTTCTTC. This yields the protein CASSLVGTGNEQFF.